The T cell receptor (beta chain) described here comes from a study of CD8 T cells in Susac syndrome. TCR beta was sequenced from blood CD8+ and CD4+ T cells. Included as multiple sclerosis controls were treatment-naive patients who had stable or active relapsing-remitting disease. TEMRA cells were FACS-enriched and CD8+ and CD4+ T cells negatively isolated. The authors reverse transcribed roughly 0.5 to 1 ug RNA with random hexamers. Coverage of TCR beta CDR3 amplification by immunoSEQ multiplex PCR extended to 54 Vbeta and 13 Jbeta. MiXCR, applied by TCRdb to the immunoSEQ multiplex PCR reads, yields one record per CDR3 protein. The sample carries around 150,000 distinct CDR3 sequences, around 94% recorded once. The CDR3 totals 13 residues. V was shortened by 4 bases and J by 2 bases, with 10 bases between the two germline ends. The germline CDR1 and CDR2 sequences are SQVTM and ANQGSEA.

The chain couples TRBV29-1 to TRBJ2-3; D is possibly TRBD2 (6 bases). The sample was CD4+ T cells from PBMCs. The receptor's source is a human donor with multiple sclerosis. In DNA form, the CDR3 reads TGCAGCGTTGGTGCGGGGCTCACAGATACGCAGTATTTT. It codes for CSVGAGLTDTQYF.